Listed here are 4 T cell receptor beta chains from one sample, sequenced in a study of monozygotic twins with cystic fibrosis. TCRdb keeps only in-frame clones here, not all; method: immunoSEQ multiplex PCR. The table records around 34,000 clones, approximately 72% of them present only once. Specimen: blood. All receptors derive from a girl between 10 and 17 years old with cystic fibrosis.

CDR3 protein: CAISPIGGRTNTGELFF. In DNA, the CDR3 is TGTGCCATCAGTCCTATTGGGGGGAGGACGAACACCGGGGAGCTGTTTTTT. The V and J genes are TRBV10-3 and TRBJ2-2; TRBD2 is a possible D gene (6 bases). The V end lost 5 bases, the J end lost 0 bases, and 16 bases lay between the germline ends. The CDR3 is 17 residues long. Looked up from germline, CDR1 is ENHRY and CDR2 is SYGVKD.

The CDR3 spells CASTTELGQGAGYSNQPQHF. In DNA form, the CDR3 reads TGCGCCAGCACCACCGAGCTAGGACAGGGGGCGGGGTATAGCAATCAGCCCCAGCATTTT. V and J are TRBV23-1 and TRBJ1-5; 11 bases align to TRBD1. TRBV23-1 is labeled an ORF, and its function is uncertain. CDR3 length equals 20 residues. V shed 7 bases, J shed 0 bases, and the junction held 17 bases outside the gene matches.

CDR3 DNA: TGTGCCAGTAGTATAAACCTTGCAGCTGGAAACACCATATATTTT. It is translated as CASSINLAAGNTIYF. The V and J genes are TRBV19 and TRBJ1-3; D is undetermined. Trimming removed 2 bases from V and 2 bases from J, with 10 bases in between. CDR3 length: 15 amino acids. In germline, CDR1 is LNHDA, CDR2 SQIVND (reference sequence).

This rearrangement joins TRBV9 to TRBJ2-2, with 7 bases lining up with TRBD1. V dropped 0 bases and J dropped 6; count of bases not matched to a gene: 8. CDR1 is SGDLS and CDR2 is YYNGEE in the germline V gene. The CDR3 runs to 16 residues. In DNA form, the CDR3 reads TGTGCCAGCAGCGTAGGAGGGGGCGTGAGACCCGGGGAGCTGTTTTTT. The encoded protein is CASSVGGGVRPGELFF.